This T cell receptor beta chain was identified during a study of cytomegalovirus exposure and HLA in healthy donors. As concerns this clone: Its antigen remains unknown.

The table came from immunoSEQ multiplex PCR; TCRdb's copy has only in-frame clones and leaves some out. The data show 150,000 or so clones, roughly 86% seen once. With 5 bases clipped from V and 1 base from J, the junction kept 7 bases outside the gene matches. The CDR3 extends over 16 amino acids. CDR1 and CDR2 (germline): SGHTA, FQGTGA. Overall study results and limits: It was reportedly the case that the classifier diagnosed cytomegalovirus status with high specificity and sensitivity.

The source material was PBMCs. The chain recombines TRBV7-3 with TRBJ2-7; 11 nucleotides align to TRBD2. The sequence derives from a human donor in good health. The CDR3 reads CASSLTGTSGSYEQYF. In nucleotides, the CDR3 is TGTGCCAGCAGCCTCACCGGGACTAGCGGATCCTACGAGCAGTACTTC.